The 29 T cell receptor beta chains below were found in one sample sequenced in a study of blood T cells in healthy people across ages. A second PCR of about 6 to 12 cycles used a sample-barcoded 5' primer and a J-beta primer mix. TCRdb called the 5' RACE reads again in MiXCR, with one record for every CDR3 protein. The sample has about 1.5 million distinct CDR3 sequences, approximately 42% seen once; the top ten hold less than 5%. The sample consisted of blood. These receptors were taken from a woman younger than 30 in good health.

This clonotype occurred a few times. This chain uses TRBV9 with TRBJ2-5; 8 bases line up with TRBD1. Trimming cost V 1 base and J 6 bases; bases outside gene matches: 8. Germline CDR1 and CDR2: SGDLS and YYNGEE. CDR3 length: 15 residues. CDR3 coding DNA: TGTGCCAGCAGCGTATCCCAGGGGGCTGTGAAGACCCAGTACTTC. This sequence encodes CASSVSQGAVKTQYF.

This clonotype turned up a few times. CDR3 residues: CASSYRGFNYGYTF. The CDR3, as DNA: TGTGCCAGCAGTTACAGGGGTTTTAACTATGGCTACACCTTC. The chain combines TRBV6-5 with TRBJ1-2, with a possible D match to TRBD1 (5 bases). The germline gives CDR1 MNHEY, CDR2 SVGAGI. CDR3 length equals 14 residues. V was pared by 2 bases and J by 1 base, with 8 bases between.

The chain is built from TRBV11-3 and TRBJ2-6, with D possibly called TRBD1 or TRBD2 (6 bases each). The CDR3 loop spans 15 amino acids. Germline assignment: CDR1 SGHNT and CDR2 YENEEA. Trimming cost V 4 bases and J 3 bases, with 10 bases left between them. CDR3 residues: CASSSRGGGANVLTF. The DNA for the CDR3 is TGTGCCAGCAGCTCCAGGGGAGGTGGGGCCAACGTCCTGACTTTC.

Concerning this clonotype: A read error may produce the germline difference seen at one junction end. The chain carries TRBV10-1 and TRBJ2-1; maybe TRBD2 (6 bases). Germline assignment: CDR1 WNHNN and CDR2 SYGVQD (reference sequence). This CDR3 spans 15 amino acids. This CDR3 is CASSVGFAGRDERFF. CDR3 DNA: TGCGCCAGCAGTGTGGGGTTCGCGGGACGGGATGAGCGGTTCTTC.

There are a few counts of this clonotype. The J gene is TRBJ1-4, the V gene TRBV21-1; the table names TRBD1, a call not compared with the DNA. TRBV21-1 is a listed pseudogene. This CDR3 has 17 amino acids. The CDR3 loop reads CASSSPGGGLVHEKLFF. The CDR3 region has the DNA TGTGCCAGCAGTTCCCCGGGAGGAGGACTCGTGCATGAAAAACTGTTTTTT.

This chain connects TRBV20-1 to TRBJ2-1; weak D call: TRBD1 (6 bases). CDR3 length: 13 amino acids. CDR1 and CDR2 (germline): DFQATT, SNEGSKA (reference sequence). V was clipped by 7 bases and J by 5 bases, with 15 bases between them. The CDR3 DNA is TGCAGTGGACTGAGGACAGTCAACAATGAGCAGTTCTTC. Translation: CSGLRTVNNEQFF.

The chain links TRBV20-1 to TRBJ2-1; D may be TRBD2 (5 bases). The CDR3 totals 14 residues. CDR1 and CDR2 from the germline V gene are DFQATT and SNEGSKA (reference sequence). The V gene lost 2 bases and the J gene lost 8 bases, with 16 bases spanning the gap. CDR3 sequence: CSARFRLQRDEQFF. CDR3 nucleotides: TGCAGTGCTAGATTTCGACTCCAGAGGGATGAGCAGTTCTTC.

V and J are TRBV6-1 and TRBJ2-6; D is possibly TRBD1 (6 bases). CDR1 is MNHNS and CDR2 is SASEGT in the germline V gene. The CDR3 spans 18 residues. Trimming shortened V by 4 bases and J by 0 bases, and 16 bases separated the two germline ends. CDR3 coding DNA: TGTGCCAGCAGTGTGGCCGCACAGGGCTTCTCTGGGGCCAACGTCCTGACTTTC. Protein product: CASSVAAQGFSGANVLTF.

Only a few counts were recorded for this clonotype. The rearrangement links TRBV28 to TRBJ2-1; weak D call: TRBD2 (6 bases). The CDR3 totals 13 residues. In germline, CDR1 is MDHEN, CDR2 SYDVKM. V lost 4 bases and J 8 bases, leaving 12 bases between the germline ends. CDR3 nucleotide sequence: TGTGCCAGCAGTTGGGGACTGGGGGATGAGCAGTTCTTC. As protein: CASSWGLGDEQFF.

CDR3 coding DNA: TGTGCCAGCAATCAAAGTGGGGCAGGGGCGGCAGATACGCAGTATTTT. Translating gives CASNQSGAGAADTQYF. The chain uses TRBV6-5 and TRBJ2-3; TRBD1 might be the D (6 bases). The V and J ends lost 7 bases and 4 bases respectively, with 21 bases between them. Germline V gene lookup returns CDR1 MNHEY and CDR2 SVGAGI. The CDR3 has 16 residues.

This clonotype occurred a few times. This chain connects TRBV27 to TRBJ2-5, with D tentatively TRBD2 (5 bases). V was shortened by 3 bases and J by 2 bases, with 10 bases between the two germline ends. CDR3 length: 14 amino acids. Germline V gene data show CDR1 as MNHEY and CDR2 as SMNVEV (reference sequence). The CDR3 DNA reads TGTGCCAGCAGTTTCGGCAGGACTCAAGAGACCCAGTACTTC. Translation gives CASSFGRTQETQYF.

V usage is TRBV7-8 and J usage is TRBJ2-5, with no clear D. Trimming stripped 2 bases from V and 7 bases from J, with 11 bases between. The length of the CDR3 is 13 residues. Germline loops: CDR1 SGHVS, CDR2 FQNEAQ. CDR3 residues: CASSLQRSGTQYF. The CDR3 bases are TGTGCCAGCAGCTTACAGCGATCGGGGACCCAGTACTTC.

This clonotype was seen many times. CDR3: CASSYGPVANYGYTF. The CDR3 DNA is TGTGCCAGCAGCTACGGGCCGGTAGCTAACTATGGCTACACCTTC. The V and J genes are TRBV6-6 and TRBJ1-2; D not resolved. This CDR3 is 15 amino acids long. Germline values: CDR1 MNHNY, CDR2 SVGAGI (reference sequence). The V end lost 6 bases, the J end lost 0 bases, and 14 bases lay between the germline ends.

This clonotype appeared once. The V and J genes are TRBV7-2 and TRBJ2-5; 8 positions match TRBD1. Germline V lookup: CDR1 SGHTA, CDR2 FQGNSA. Germline trimming cut 5 bases from V and 4 bases from J; bases unmatched to any gene: 9. This CDR3 spans 15 amino acids. The CDR3 spells CASSRQTGAGETQYF. The CDR3 DNA is TGTGCCAGCAGCCGACAGACAGGGGCGGGAGAGACCCAGTACTTC.

V is TRBV6-2 or TRBV6-3 and J is TRBJ2-4, with D perhaps TRBD2 (6 bases). The last part of the DNA fits TRBJ2-7 better; the J call may be wrong. The CDR3 extends over 14 amino acids. Germline CDR1 is MNHEY and CDR2 is SVGEGT. CDR3 residues: CASSLWGEGYEQYF. CDR3 coding DNA: TGTGCCAGCAGTTTATGGGGGGAAGGCTACGAGCAGTACTTC.

This clonotype came up many times. The chain is built from TRBV28 and TRBJ2-1; weak D call: TRBD2 (5 bases). The germline V gene has CDR1 MDHEN and CDR2 SYDVKM. The CDR3 sequence is 11 residues long. The CDR3 nucleotides read TGTGCAGTCCAGCGGTCTCGTGAGCAGTTCTTC. It specifies CAVQRSREQFF.

The table lists this clonotype with a few counts. This chain connects TRBV12-3 or TRBV12-4 to TRBJ1-2, with a weak D call TRBD1 (5 bases). There are 14 residues in the CDR3. Trimming stripped 2 bases from V and 3 bases from J, with 10 bases between. The CDR3 bases are TGTGCCAGCAGTTTATCCGGCAGGGACTATGGCTACACCTTC. It encodes CASSLSGRDYGYTF.

The rearrangement uses TRBV5-1 and TRBJ2-7, with D perhaps matching TRBD2 (6 bases). Between the trimmed V and J ends, which lost 0 bases and 3 bases, there was a span of 13 bases. Looked up from germline, CDR1 is SGHRS and CDR2 is YFSETQ. The CDR3 has 15 amino acids. The CDR3 sequence: CASSLAGAGIYEQYF. The CDR3, as DNA: TGCGCCAGCAGCTTGGCCGGCGCGGGAATCTACGAGCAGTACTTC. The full variable domain, its missing parts supplied by reference TRBV5-1 and TRBJ2-7, is KAGVTQTPRYLIKTRGQQVTLSCSPISGHRSVSWYQQTPGQGLQFLFEYFSETQRNKGNFPGRFSGRQFSNSRSEMNVSTLELGDSALYLCASSLAGAGIYEQYFGPGTRLTVT.

V and J are TRBV29-1 and TRBJ1-2, with no clear D. From germline, CDR1 is SQVTM and CDR2 ANQGSEA. The CDR3 has 13 residues. V lost 5 bases and J 3 bases, leaving 13 bases between the germline ends. CDR3 nucleotides: TGCAGCGTTATTTGGAACTGGGACTATGGCTACACCTTC. This codes for CSVIWNWDYGYTF.

A few counts support this clonotype. The chain couples TRBV12-3 or TRBV12-4 to TRBJ2-7, with a tentative D call TRBD1 (6 bases). The V end was cut by 1 base, the J end by 7 bases, with 14 bases between. The CDR3 length is 14 residues. Written as DNA, the CDR3 is TGTGCCAGCAGTTTAGTGCAGGGGTACAATGAGCAGTACTTC. Translated, it gives CASSLVQGYNEQYF.

V is TRBV29-1 and J is TRBJ2-3; 7 nucleotides line up with TRBD1. V shed 7 bases and J 1 base; nucleotides not matched to a gene: 8. Germline CDR1 and CDR2: SQVTM and ANQGSEA. CDR3 length: 14 residues. The CDR3 is CSAKRTGGTDTQYF. In DNA, the CDR3 is TGCAGCGCCAAAAGGACAGGAGGCACAGATACGCAGTATTTT.

The chain links TRBV24-1 to TRBJ2-7; TRBD2 matches at 7 bases. From germline, CDR1 is KGHDR and CDR2 SFDVKD. V dropped 2 bases and J dropped 2; count of bases not matched to a gene: 5. The CDR3 is made up of 15 amino acids. The chain's CDR3 is CATSDSRAGPYEQYF. CDR3 DNA sequence: TGTGCCACCAGTGATTCACGAGCGGGACCCTACGAGCAGTACTTC.

The gene calls are TRBV9 and TRBJ2-1, with D possibly matching TRBD1 (6 bases). This CDR3 comprises 18 residues. V was pared by 4 bases and J by 5 bases, with 25 bases between. Germline CDR1 reads SGDLS; CDR2 reads YYNGEE. CDR3 protein: CASSPRAGERDFHNEQFF. CDR3 DNA: TGTGCCAGCAGCCCCCGGGCAGGGGAACGAGATTTCCACAATGAGCAGTTCTTC.

This clonotype was detected a few times. The chain is built from TRBV20-1 and TRBJ2-3; 9 nucleotides agree with TRBD2. From germline, CDR1 is DFQATT and CDR2 SNEGSKA (reference sequence). CDR3 length: 14 residues. V lost 2 bases, J lost 4 bases, and 4 bases stayed unmatched. This CDR3 is CSARHSGSSDTQYF. The CDR3, as DNA: TGCAGTGCTAGACATAGCGGGAGTTCAGATACGCAGTATTTT.

This rearrangement joins TRBV28 to TRBJ2-1, with 7 bases aligning to TRBD2. This CDR3 comprises 14 residues. V lost 6 bases, J lost 7 bases, and 9 bases stayed unmatched. Germline V gene data show CDR1 as MDHEN and CDR2 as SYDVKM. CDR3 sequence: CASRGGEIVNEQFF. The DNA of the CDR3 is TGTGCCAGCAGGGGAGGGGAAATTGTTAATGAGCAGTTCTTC.

The chain joins TRBV6-5 to TRBJ1-2; D is ambiguous. CDR3 length equals 15 residues. Germline CDR1 and CDR2: MNHEY and SVGAGI. Trimming stripped 11 bases from V and 3 bases from J, with 22 bases between. The CDR3 region has the DNA TGTGCCGTATCCATATACCGACGGCTAGACTATGGCTACACCTTC. Translation: CAVSIYRRLDYGYTF.

J is TRBJ1-1 and V is TRBV18, with D unresolved. Germline V gene lookup returns CDR1 KGHSH and CDR2 LQKENI. V was cut by 6 bases and J by 11 bases, with 13 bases left in between. The CDR3 totals 11 residues. CDR3 nucleotides: TGTGCCAGCTCTCGGTCCGACGAGGCTTTCTTT. Its protein is CASSRSDEAFF.

The chain uses TRBV7-2 and TRBJ2-7; D unresolved. Germline loops: CDR1 SGHTA, CDR2 FQGNSA. CDR3 length equals 15 residues. V was pared by 9 bases and J by 0 bases, with 18 bases between. The CDR3 here is CARLSRTDSSYEQYF. For the CDR3, the DNA is TGTGCCAGACTGTCCCGGACGGATAGCTCCTACGAGCAGTACTTC.

This clonotype was seen a handful of times. The rearrangement links TRBV3-1 to TRBJ2-7; D might be TRBD2 (6 bases). Germline CDR1 reads LGHDT; CDR2 reads YNNKEL (reference sequence). There are 14 residues in the CDR3. The V gene lost 3 bases and the J gene lost 2 bases, with 11 bases spanning the gap. The CDR3 loop reads CASSQWRGAYEQYF. The CDR3 DNA reads TGTGCCAGCAGCCAGTGGCGGGGCGCCTACGAGCAGTACTTC.